Listed below are T cell receptor beta chains from one sample, sequenced in a study of blood T cell repertoires in COVID-19. The repertoire was sequenced with immunoSEQ multiplex PCR; TCRdb's copy has only in-frame clones and lacks some. The data contain 77,000 or so clones, around two thirds of them seen just once; the ten biggest clones take up 2.5% to 3%. What was sequenced was peripheral blood. The receptors were gathered from a human donor with acute or convalescent COVID-19. The donor label of this sample is uncertain. The CDR3 runs from the conserved cysteine through the conserved F or W. A D gene is named only where the DNA matches it firmly. Expanded clones get a size class; other rows say once, few or many, or leave the size out.

v_call	d_call	clone_size	j_call	cdr3_aa	cdr3_nt
TRBV10-3	TRBD2	NA	TRBJ2-7	CAAGDSGYEQYF	TGTGCCGCGGGGGATAGCGGTTACGAGCAGTACTTC
TRBV29-1	NA	NA	TRBJ1-2	CSVVWSLNYGYTF	TGCAGCGTTGTTTGGAGCCTAAACTATGGCTACACCTTC
TRBV18	NA	NA	TRBJ2-5	CASSPRGGETQYF	TGTGCCAGCTCCCCTCGCGGAGGGGAGACCCAGTACTTC
TRBV7-9	NA	NA	TRBJ1-2	CASSGTGRNYGYTF	TGTGCCAGCAGCGGAACAGGGCGCAACTATGGCTACACCTTC
TRBV14	NA	NA	TRBJ2-3	CASSQDLKRGTDTQYF	TGTGCCAGCAGCCAAGATCTCAAGAGGGGCACAGATACGCAGTATTTT
TRBV4-3	TRBD1	NA	TRBJ2-7	CASSQNTGGYEQYF	TGCGCCAGCAGCCAAAACACAGGGGGCTACGAGCAGTACTTC
TRBV5-1	TRBD1	few	TRBJ1-3	CASSLRTGSGNTIYF	TGCGCCAGCAGCTTGAGGACAGGGTCGGGAAACACCATATATTTT
TRBV7-2	TRBD2	NA	TRBJ2-1	CASSLTLAGGPRNEQFF	TGTGCCAGCAGCTTAACCCTAGCGGGAGGGCCGCGGAATGAGCAGTTCTTC
TRBV25-1	TRBD1	NA	TRBJ2-5	CASTGQGAPGTQYF	TGTGCCAGCACGGGACAGGGGGCTCCAGGGACCCAGTACTTC
TRBV27	TRBD1	NA	TRBJ2-3	CASIRDRGNTDTQYF	TGTGCCAGCATCCGAGACAGGGGAAATACAGATACGCAGTATTTT
TRBV7-6	TRBD2	NA	TRBJ2-4	CASSSSGLAGGPGIQYF	TGTGCCAGCAGCTCGTCGGGACTAGCGGGGGGGCCGGGCATTCAGTACTTC
TRBV10-3	TRBD2	NA	TRBJ2-1	CAISESGGVNEQFF	TGTGCCATCAGTGAGTCGGGGGGGGTGAATGAGCAGTTCTTC
TRBV6-5	TRBD2	once	TRBJ2-4	CASSYYAGGPDIQYF	TGTGCCAGCAGTTACTACGCGGGAGGGCCTGACATTCAGTACTTC
TRBV29-1	TRBD1	NA	TRBJ1-1	CSALGQGGTEAFF	TGCAGCGCCCTGGGACAGGGGGGAACTGAAGCTTTCTTT
TRBV7-3	TRBD2	few	TRBJ2-3	CASSVTSGRADTQYF	TGTGCCAGCAGCGTTACTAGCGGGAGGGCAGATACGCAGTATTTT
TRBV20-1	NA	NA	TRBJ2-1	CSASSYNEQFF	TGCAGTGCTAGCAGCTACAATGAGCAGTTCTTC
TRBV9	TRBD2	NA	TRBJ2-3	CASSSRGRGGSTDTQYF	TGTGCCAGCAGCTCGAGAGGGCGGGGGGGAAGCACAGATACGCAGTATTTT
TRBV4-2	TRBD1	once	TRBJ2-6	CASSQEPGQGSTGANVLTF	TGTGCCAGCAGCCAAGAGCCGGGACAGGGGAGTACTGGGGCCAACGTCCTGACTTTC
TRBV20-1	TRBD2	NA	TRBJ2-2	CSASPRLAGVNTGELFF	TGCAGTGCTAGTCCTCGACTAGCGGGGGTGAACACCGGGGAGCTGTTTTTT
TRBV9	TRBD1	NA	TRBJ1-4	CASSLGQGDEKLFF	TGTGCCAGCAGCCTAGGACAGGGAGATGAAAAACTGTTTTTT
TRBV2	TRBD2	NA	TRBJ2-7	CASLFDSGRVDEQYF	TGTGCCAGTCTATTCGATAGCGGGAGGGTAGACGAGCAGTACTTC
TRBV15	NA	NA	TRBJ1-1	CATSRSPQGSLLAFF	TGTGCCACCAGCAGGTCCCCTCAGGGCTCACTGCTAGCTTTCTTT
TRBV6-1	TRBD1	NA	TRBJ2-7	CASSEVGFAGGNDEQYF	TGTGCCAGCAGTGAAGTGGGTTTCGCAGGGGGCAACGACGAGCAGTACTTC
TRBV27	TRBD1	NA	TRBJ1-1	CASSVDRGTEAFF	TGTGCCAGCAGTGTGGACAGGGGCACTGAAGCTTTCTTT
TRBV28	TRBD1	once	TRBJ2-5	CASSLWGQGEGIGYQETQYF	TGTGCCAGCAGTTTATGGGGACAGGGGGAAGGAATAGGGTACCAAGAGACCCAGTACTTC
TRBV6-5	NA	NA	TRBJ1-3	CASSPSGPGNTIYF	TGTGCCAGCAGCCCCAGCGGGCCCGGAAACACCATATATTTT
TRBV7-2	NA	NA	TRBJ2-3	CASSLVGTDTQYF	TGTGCCAGCAGCTTAGTAGGCACAGATACGCAGTATTTT
TRBV7-2	TRBD2	NA	TRBJ2-3	CASSLGLAGGQGTQYF	TGTGCCAGCAGCTTAGGACTAGCGGGGGGGCAGGGTACGCAGTATTTT
TRBV5-8	NA	NA	TRBJ2-7	CASSSQITHEQYF	TGTGCCAGCAGTTCACAAATTACCCACGAGCAGTACTTC
TRBV2	NA	NA	TRBJ1-2	CASSEALRGVYGYTF	TGTGCCAGCAGTGAAGCGCTTCGGGGGGTCTATGGCTACACCTTC
TRBV15	TRBD1	few	TRBJ1-1	CATSRDRQGAAFF	TGTGCCACCAGCAGGGATAGACAGGGGGCCGCTTTCTTT
TRBV5-1	TRBD2	NA	TRBJ2-3	CASSWGLANTDTQYF	TGCGCCAGCAGCTGGGGACTAGCGAACACAGATACGCAGTATTTT
TRBV18	TRBD1	NA	TRBJ2-1	CASSPRTGYDNEQFF	TGTGCCAGCTCACCAAGGACAGGGTACGACAATGAGCAGTTCTTC
TRBV10-2	NA	NA	TRBJ2-3	CASTLLDTQYF	TGCGCCAGCACCCTTTTAGATACGCAGTATTTT
TRBV24-1	NA	NA	TRBJ1-2	CATSAPGGSYGYTF	TGTGCCACCAGTGCGCCAGGAGGAAGCTATGGCTACACCTTC
TRBV7-8	TRBD1	NA	TRBJ2-7	CASKRTGFSEQYF	TGTGCCAGCAAACGGACAGGGTTCTCCGAGCAGTACTTC
TRBV7-2	TRBD1	NA	TRBJ1-2	CASRRRGQGAQGYTF	TGTGCCAGCAGGCGAAGGGGCCAGGGGGCGCAAGGCTACACCTTC
TRBV10-3	TRBD2	NA	TRBJ2-7	CASSGRADHEQYF	TGTGCCTCTAGCGGGAGGGCTGATCACGAGCAGTACTTC
TRBV27	TRBD1	NA	TRBJ2-7	CASSWGTGNEQYF	TGTGCCAGCAGTTGGGGGACAGGGAACGAGCAGTACTTC
TRBV6-5	NA	NA	TRBJ2-7	CASRDYADEQYF	TGTGCCAGCAGGGACTATGCCGACGAGCAGTACTTC